The 3 T cell receptor beta chains reported below all come from one sample, sequenced in a study of T-cell memory formation after mild COVID-19 (dated by TCRdb to 2020 to 2023). Libraries were made using 5' RACE. TCRdb shows the sequencer as Illumina NovaSeq 6000. TCRdb reanalyzed the raw reads on its own, using fastp at Q25 for trimming and MiXCR for clone calling, and kept in-frame beta chains. Entries that share a CDR3 protein sequence are merged under the most common genes and DNA. Here the sample has under 300,000 distinct CDR3 sequences; approximately 16% occur a single time. Clones ranked in the top ten supply 3.5% of the sample. Source material: PBMCs or a T cell subset sorted from them (not recorded which). These receptors all stem from a man younger than 35 who had mild COVID-19 (a few samples of this study predate the infection). The sample titles of this study are shuffled in the database, so cell type and time point are left out; the donor was told from shared clones.

This rearrangement joins TRBV7-2 to TRBJ2-3, with 8 positions matching TRBD2. With V trimmed by 2 bases and J by 5 bases, 9 bases remained unmatched. This CDR3 spans 16 amino acids. The germline CDR1 and CDR2 sequences are SGHTA and FQGNSA. The CDR3 bases are TGTGCCAGCAGCTTACTCACGGGGGGGCTGGTAGATACGCAGTATTTT. This codes for CASSLLTGGLVDTQYF.

The J gene is TRBJ2-3, the V gene TRBV7-2; the D is unclear. This CDR3 comprises 15 residues. Germline CDR1 is SGHTA and CDR2 is FQGNSA. Trimming shortened V by 5 bases and J by 6 bases, and 18 bases separated the two germline ends. Written as DNA, the CDR3 is TGTGCCAGCAGCCCCTCCCGTAGGGCCCGGGATACGCAGTATTTT. It is translated as CASSPSRRARDTQYF.

This clonotype has a handful of counts. The chain is built from TRBV4-2 and TRBJ1-6; TRBD1 agrees at 7 bases. The ends lost 0 bases at V and 8 bases at J; junction bases unmatched: 7. This CDR3 comprises 16 residues. Germline lookup yields CDR1 LGHNA and CDR2 YNFKEQ. The CDR3 region has the DNA TGTGCCAGCAGCCAAGATCGGGGGACAGTGGATTCACCCCTCCACTTT. It yields the protein CASSQDRGTVDSPLHF.